Sequencing of this T cell receptor (beta chain) was carried out in a study of T cell changes during pregnancy in multiple sclerosis. V was clipped by 3 bases and J by 1 base, with 14 bases between them. CDR3 length equals 15 residues. Germline loops: CDR1 SGDLS, CDR2 YYNGEE. Produced via immunoSEQ multiplex PCR; TCRdb's table is partial and in-frame only. This table has some 80,000 clones, 85% to 95% appearing once. This clone has only one observation. The chain carries TRBV9 and TRBJ2-7; D possibly corresponds to TRBD2 (7 bases). The clonotype originates from a female donor with multiple sclerosis, enrolled in a pregnancy study. The specimen was peripheral blood, collected in the first trimester of pregnancy. The CDR3 DNA sequence: TGTGCCAGCAGCGCCGGGGGCGGGGGTTCCTACGAGCAGTACTTC. It is translated as CASSAGGGGSYEQYF.